The clone carrying this T cell receptor (beta chain) has just a few counts. TCRdb re-called the 5' RACE reads through MiXCR, storing one row per CDR3 protein. The sample contains about 220,000 distinct CDR3 sequences, approximately 5.9% of which appear only once. The data originate from a study of identical twins. This CDR3 has 11 amino acids. V lost 4 bases, J lost 9 bases, and 10 bases lay in between. Germline-derived CDR1 and CDR2 are GTSNPN and SVGIG (reference sequence). The data were also submitted as part of a second study, on T cells expressing NK-cell markers. That paper states: An anti-gamma-delta TCR antibody restricted sorting to alpha-beta TCR T cells in several experiments.

The rearrangement joins TRBV30 to TRBJ2-1; no firm D call. The specimen was CD8+ T cells sorted from blood. This clonotype originated in a woman aged 18-29 years in good health. The CDR3 DNA sequence: TGTGCCTGGAAGGACGGTATTGAGCAGTTCTTC. Protein sequence: CAWKDGIEQFF.